This T cell receptor (beta chain) came from a study of T cell responses to AZD1222 COVID-19 vaccine. This clone turned up a few times. The CDR3 covers 15 residues. CDR1 LGHDT and CDR2 YNNKEL come from the germline V gene (reference sequence). The V end lost 4 bases, the J end lost 6 bases, and 19 bases lay between the germline ends. Method: immunoSEQ multiplex PCR; TCRdb's copy keeps in-frame clones and lacks some. The table includes under 70,000 clones, 60% to 85% detected once. The material was peripheral blood, obtained on day 0 of MenACWY control vaccination. The receptor's source is an adult in good health. The chain uses TRBV3-1 (or the pseudogene TRBV3-2) and TRBJ2-7, with D perhaps matching TRBD2 (6 bases). DNA of the CDR3: TGTGCCAGCAGCCCGCTCTCCGGGAGCGGAAGCGAGCAGTACTTC. Residues: CASSPLSGSGSEQYF.